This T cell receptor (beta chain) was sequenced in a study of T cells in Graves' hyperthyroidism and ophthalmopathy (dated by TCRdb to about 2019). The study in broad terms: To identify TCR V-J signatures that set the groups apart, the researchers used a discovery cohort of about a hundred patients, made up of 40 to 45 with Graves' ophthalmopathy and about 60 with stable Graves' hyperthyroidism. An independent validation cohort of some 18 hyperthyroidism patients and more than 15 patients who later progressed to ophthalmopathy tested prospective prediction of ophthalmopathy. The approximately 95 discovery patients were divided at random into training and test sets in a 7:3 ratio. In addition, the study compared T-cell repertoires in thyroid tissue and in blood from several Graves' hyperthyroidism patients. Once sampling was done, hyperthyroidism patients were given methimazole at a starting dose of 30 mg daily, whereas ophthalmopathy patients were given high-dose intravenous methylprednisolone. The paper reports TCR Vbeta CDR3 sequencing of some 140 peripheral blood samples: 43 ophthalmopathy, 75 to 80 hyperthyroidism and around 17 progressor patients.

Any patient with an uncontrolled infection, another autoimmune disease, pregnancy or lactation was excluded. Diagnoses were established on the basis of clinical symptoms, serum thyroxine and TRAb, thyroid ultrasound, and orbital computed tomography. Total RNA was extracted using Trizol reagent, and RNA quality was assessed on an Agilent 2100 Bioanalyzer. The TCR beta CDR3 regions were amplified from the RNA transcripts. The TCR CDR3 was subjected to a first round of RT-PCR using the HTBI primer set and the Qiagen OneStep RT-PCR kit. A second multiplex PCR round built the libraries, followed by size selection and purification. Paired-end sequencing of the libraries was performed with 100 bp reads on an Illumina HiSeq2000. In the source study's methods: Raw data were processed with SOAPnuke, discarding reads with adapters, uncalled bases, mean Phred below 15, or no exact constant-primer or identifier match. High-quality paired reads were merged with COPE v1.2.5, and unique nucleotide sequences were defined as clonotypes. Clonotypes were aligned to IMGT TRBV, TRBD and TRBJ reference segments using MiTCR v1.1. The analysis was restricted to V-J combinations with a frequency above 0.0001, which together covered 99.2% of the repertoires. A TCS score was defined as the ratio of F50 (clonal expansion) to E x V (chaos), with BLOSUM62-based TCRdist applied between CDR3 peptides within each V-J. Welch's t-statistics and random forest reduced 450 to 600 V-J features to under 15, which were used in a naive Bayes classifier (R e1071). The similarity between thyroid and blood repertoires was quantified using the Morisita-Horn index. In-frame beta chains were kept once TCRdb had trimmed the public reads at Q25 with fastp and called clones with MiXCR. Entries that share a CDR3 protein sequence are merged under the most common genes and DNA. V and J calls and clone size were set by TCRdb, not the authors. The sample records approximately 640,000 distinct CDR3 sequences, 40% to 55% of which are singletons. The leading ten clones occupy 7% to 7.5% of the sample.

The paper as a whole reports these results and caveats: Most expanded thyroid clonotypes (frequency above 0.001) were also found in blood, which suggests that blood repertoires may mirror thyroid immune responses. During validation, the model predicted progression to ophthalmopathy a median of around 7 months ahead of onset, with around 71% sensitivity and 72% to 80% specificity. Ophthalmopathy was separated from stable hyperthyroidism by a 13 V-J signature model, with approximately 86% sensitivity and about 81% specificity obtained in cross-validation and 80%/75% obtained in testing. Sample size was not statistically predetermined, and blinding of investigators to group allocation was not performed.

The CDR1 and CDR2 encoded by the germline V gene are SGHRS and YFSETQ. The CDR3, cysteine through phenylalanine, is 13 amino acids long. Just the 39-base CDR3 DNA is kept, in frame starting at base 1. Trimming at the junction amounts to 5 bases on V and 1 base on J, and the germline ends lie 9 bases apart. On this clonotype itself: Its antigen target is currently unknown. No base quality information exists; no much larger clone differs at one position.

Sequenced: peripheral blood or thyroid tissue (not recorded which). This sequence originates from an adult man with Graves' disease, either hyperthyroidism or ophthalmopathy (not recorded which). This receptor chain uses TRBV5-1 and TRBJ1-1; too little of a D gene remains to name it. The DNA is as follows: TGCGCCAGCAGACCGGACTGGAACACTGAAGCTTTCTTT. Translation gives CASRPDWNTEAFF.